This TCR beta chain was recovered during a study of T cell repertoires in cytomegalovirus infection. General observations from the study: Identification of carriers of CMV plus the relevant HLA was achieved through cumulative public TCR beta family frequency. The ex vivo response was dominated by HLA-C-restricted CMV-specific TCR beta clonotypes.

TCRdb re-derived calls from the reads in MiXCR, one entry per CDR3 protein. The sample carries 450,000 to 550,000 distinct CDR3 sequences, more than 15% recorded once. At least ten counts were recorded for this clonotype. Its target is unknown. One end of the junction fails to match germline, which may point to a read error. The germline V gene encodes CDR1 SGHAT and CDR2 FQNNGV. CDR3 length equals 14 residues. The source of this sequence is a human donor in good health (CMV status not recorded). Some clones in this sample may be carry-over from other donors' samples. The chain uses TRBV11-2 and TRBJ2-2; D gene uncertain. Input material: CD8+ T cells from PBMCs. CDR3: CASNMTTNTGELFF. CDR3 nucleotide sequence: TGTGCAAGCAATATGACAACAAACACCGGGGAGCTGTTTTTT.